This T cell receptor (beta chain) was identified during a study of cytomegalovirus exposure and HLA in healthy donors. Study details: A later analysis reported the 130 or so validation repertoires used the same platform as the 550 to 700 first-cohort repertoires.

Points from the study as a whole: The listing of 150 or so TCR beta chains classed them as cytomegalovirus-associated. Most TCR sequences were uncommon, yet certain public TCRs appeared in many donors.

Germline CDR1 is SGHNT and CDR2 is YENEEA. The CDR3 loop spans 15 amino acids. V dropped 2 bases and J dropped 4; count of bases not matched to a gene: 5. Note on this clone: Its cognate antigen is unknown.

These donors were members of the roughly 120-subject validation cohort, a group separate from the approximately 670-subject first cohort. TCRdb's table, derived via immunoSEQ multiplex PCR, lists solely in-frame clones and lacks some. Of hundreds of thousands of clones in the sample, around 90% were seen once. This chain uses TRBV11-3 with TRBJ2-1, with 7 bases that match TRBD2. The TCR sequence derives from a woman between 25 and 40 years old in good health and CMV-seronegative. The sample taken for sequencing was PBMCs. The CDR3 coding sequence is TGTGCCAGCAGCTTACTAGCGGATGGGTACAATGAGCAGTTCTTC. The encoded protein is CASSLLADGYNEQFF.